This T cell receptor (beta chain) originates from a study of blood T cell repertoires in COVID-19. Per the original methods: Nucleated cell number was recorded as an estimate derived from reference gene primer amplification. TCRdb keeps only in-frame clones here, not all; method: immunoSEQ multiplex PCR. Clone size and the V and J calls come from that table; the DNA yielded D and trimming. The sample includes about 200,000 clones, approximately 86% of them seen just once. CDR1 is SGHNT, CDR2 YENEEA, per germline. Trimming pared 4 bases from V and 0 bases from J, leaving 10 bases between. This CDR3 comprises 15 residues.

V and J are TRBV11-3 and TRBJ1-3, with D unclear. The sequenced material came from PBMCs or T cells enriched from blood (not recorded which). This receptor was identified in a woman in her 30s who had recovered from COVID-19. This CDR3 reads CASSSGLISGNTIYF. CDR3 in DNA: TGTGCCAGCAGCTCCGGACTGATCTCTGGAAACACCATATATTTT.